This entry features one T cell receptor (beta chain) sequence. The trim removed 2 bases at V and 0 bases at J, leaving 13 bases unmatched. This CDR3 has 19 residues. Germline CDR1 and CDR2: SGHVS and FQNEAQ. This entry is derived from a study of blood T cell repertoires in COVID-19. Study details: There were acute and convalescent COVID-19 samples, and they came from the United States, Italy and Spain.

Residents of 24 US areas, aged about 18 to 89 years, made up the participants. Participants' reported clinical history set cohort assignment. Using immunoSEQ multiplex PCR, the repertoire was profiled, and TCRdb retains in-frame clones only, with some absent. This sample has approximately 300,000 clones; around 85% occur once, and the top ten carry more than 3.5%. The receptor comes from a woman in her 30s who had recovered from COVID-19. The rearrangement links TRBV7-8 to TRBJ2-3; 8 nucleotides line up with TRBD2. Sequenced input: PBMCs or T cells enriched from blood (not recorded which). The CDR3 spells CASSLWHVAGGPSTDTQYF. The CDR3 nucleotides are TGTGCCAGCAGCTTATGGCATGTCGCGGGAGGACCGAGCACAGATACGCAGTATTTT.